A single sample is the source of the 15 T cell receptor beta chains below, sequenced in a study of T-cell reconstitution after alpha-beta-depleted transplantation in children. A library of TCRbeta sequences, prepared with unique molecular identifiers, was generated. TCRdb re-analysed the PCR reads in MiXCR, keeping a single row per CDR3 protein. The sample lists approximately 500,000 distinct CDR3 sequences, about 10% occurring once. The sample was PBMCs, taken before TCRalphabeta/CD19-depleted stem cell transplant. Every receptor here comes from a child under 10 years old with inherited bone marrow failure, due to receive a stem cell transplant.

This clonotype was seen many times. The chain recombines TRBV30 with TRBJ1-2, with D perhaps matching TRBD1 (5 bases). There are 13 residues in the CDR3. The ends were cut back, 4 bases at V and 4 bases at J, with 13 bases in the middle. Looked up from germline, CDR1 is GTSNPN and CDR2 is SVGIG (reference sequence). CDR3 nucleotide sequence: TGTGCCTGGATCGCGGGGGGATTCTATGGCTACACCTTC. Translated, it gives CAWIAGGFYGYTF.

This clonotype was seen ten or more times. The chain combines TRBV27 with TRBJ1-5, with a tentative D call TRBD1 (5 bases). V was cut by 9 bases and J by 5 bases, with 17 bases left in between. Germline CDR1 is MNHEY and CDR2 is SMNVEV (reference sequence). The CDR3 is 14 amino acids. The CDR3 reads CASAIRDGHQPQHF. The CDR3 DNA reads TGTGCCAGTGCGATCCGGGACGGACATCAGCCCCAGCATTTT.

The sample holds many counts of this clonotype. The chain links TRBV15 to TRBJ1-1, with 7 positions matching TRBD1. The germline V gene encodes CDR1 LNHNV and CDR2 YYDKDF (reference sequence). The CDR3 has 17 amino acids. The ends lost 4 bases at V and 5 bases at J; junction bases unmatched: 16. The CDR3 loop reads CATSTYRNRGSGTEAFF. The CDR3 nucleotides are TGTGCCACCAGCACTTACCGAAACAGGGGTTCGGGGACTGAAGCTTTCTTT.

In its sample, this clonotype was seen many times. The chain is built from TRBV4-3 and TRBJ2-3; D not certain. The germline V and J ends were trimmed by 1 base and 5 bases, with 10 bases remaining between them. Per germline, CDR1 LGHNA and CDR2 YSLEER. This CDR3 comprises 14 residues. The CDR3 region is CASSQVSTGDTQYF. DNA of the CDR3: TGCGCCAGCAGCCAAGTCAGCACGGGAGATACGCAGTATTTT.

This clonotype was detected a few times. The chain uses TRBV20-1 and TRBJ2-3; no reliable D call. The CDR3 length is 12 residues. CDR1 and CDR2 (germline): DFQATT, SNEGSKA (reference sequence). V lost 3 bases and J 4 bases, leaving 8 bases between the germline ends. The CDR3 spells CSASKSADTQYF. In DNA, the CDR3 is TGCAGTGCTAGCAAGAGCGCAGATACGCAGTATTTT.

Note on this clonotype: Possible read error: a much larger clone is one base away. The chain recombines TRBV7-8 with TRBJ2-7; the match to TRBD2 covers 8 bases. CDR3 size: 15 residues. Germline CDR1 is SGHVS and CDR2 is FQNEAQ. Here the CDR3 reads CASSLEAGGTYEQHF. The CDR3 nucleotides are TGTGCCAGCAGCTTAGAGGCGGGAGGAACGTACGAGCAGCACTTC. Full variable domain (rest looked up from reference TRBV7-8 and TRBJ2-7): GAGVSQSPRYKVAKRGQDVALRCDPISGHVSLFWYQQALGQGPEFLTYFQNEAQLDKSGLPSDRFFAERPEGSVSTLKIQRTQQEDSAVYLCASSLEAGGTYEQHFGPGTRLTVT.

Only a few counts were recorded for this clonotype. The chain links TRBV19 to TRBJ1-1; perhaps TRBD1 as D (5 bases). V shed 3 bases and J shed 4 bases, with 12 bases lying between them. CDR3 length: 14 amino acids. Germline-derived CDR1 and CDR2 are LNHDA and SQIVND (reference sequence). This CDR3 is CASSMGTGPTEAFF. In DNA form, the CDR3 reads TGTGCCAGTAGTATGGGGACGGGACCCACTGAAGCTTTCTTT.

Ten or more counts support this clonotype. The chain couples TRBV7-8 to TRBJ2-1; 10 bases align to TRBD2. V shed 1 base and J 8 bases; nucleotides not matched to a gene: 5. CDR1 SGHVS and CDR2 FQNEAQ come from the germline V gene. This CDR3 comprises 15 residues. The CDR3 loop reads CASSLGTSGNYEQFF. The CDR3 region has the DNA TGTGCCAGCAGCTTAGGTACTAGCGGGAACTATGAGCAGTTCTTC.

The chain uses TRBV4-2 and TRBJ2-7; 12 bases align to TRBD2. V shed 10 bases, J shed 1 base, and the junction held 11 bases outside the gene matches. CDR1 is LGHNA, CDR2 YNFKEQ, per germline. CDR3 length: 16 amino acids. The CDR3 DNA sequence: TGTGCCATGGGCCCCCGACTAGCGGGAGTGTCCTACGAGCAGTACTTC. Translated, it gives CAMGPRLAGVSYEQYF.

This clonotype was recorded many times. The chain carries TRBV10-3 and TRBJ1-5; D not resolved. The CDR3 is 14 residues long. V gave up 3 bases and J gave up 2 bases, with 8 bases separating them. Germline CDR1 is ENHRY and CDR2 is SYGVKD. CDR3 amino acids: CAISEMAGNQPQHF. In nucleotides, the CDR3 is TGTGCCATCAGTGAAATGGCGGGCAATCAGCCCCAGCATTTT.

There are many counts of this clonotype. CDR3 residues: CASSAGTSLDTQYF. The CDR3 DNA is TGTGCCAGCAGTGCCGGGACTAGCCTAGATACGCAGTATTTT. This chain connects TRBV28 to TRBJ2-3; 9 bases map to TRBD2. Trimming removed 5 bases from V and 5 bases from J; junction bases left unmatched: 5. The CDR3 has 14 amino acids. Germline-derived CDR1 and CDR2 are MDHEN and SYDVKM.

This clonotype was picked up many times. The chain employs TRBV25-1 and TRBJ2-5; 12 nucleotides line up with TRBD2. V lost 8 bases to trimming and J lost 5 bases; unmatched junction nucleotides: 12. This CDR3 spans 16 amino acids. The germline CDR1 and CDR2 sequences are MGHDK and SYGVNS. In nucleotides, the CDR3 is TGTGCCAGCGTGGGACTAGCGGGTCCCTCGGGGGAGACCCAGTACTTC. Translation: CASVGLAGPSGETQYF. The full variable domain, completed using reference TRBV25-1 and TRBJ2-5, is EADIYQTPRYLVIGTGKKITLECSQTMGHDKMYWYQQDPGMELHLIHYSYGVNSTEKGDLSSESTVSRIRTEHFPLTLESARPSHTSQYLCASVGLAGPSGETQYFGPGTRLLVL.

The rearrangement joins TRBV7-9 to TRBJ2-7; unclear D gene. With 5 bases removed from V and 5 bases from J, the gap between germline ends came to 10 bases. The CDR3 extends over 12 amino acids. CDR1 is SEHNR and CDR2 is FQNEAQ in the germline V gene (reference sequence). CDR3 sequence: CASSLLDHEQYF. In DNA form, the CDR3 reads TGTGCCAGCAGCCTACTTGACCACGAGCAGTACTTC.

This clonotype appeared many times. V usage is TRBV21-1 and J usage is TRBJ2-5. TRBV21-1 is a pseudogene segment. This CDR3 spans 13 amino acids. For the CDR3, the DNA is TGTGCCAGCAGCAAAGGAGGAGAAGAGACCCAGTACTTC. Translating gives CASSKGGEETQYF.

There are many counts of this clonotype. The germline gene is not matched at one end of the junction; a read error may be the cause. J is TRBJ2-5 and V is TRBV11-2, with unresolved D. The V gene's germline CDR1 is SGHAT and CDR2 FQNNGV. This CDR3 has 13 residues. In DNA form, the CDR3 reads TGTGCCAGCAGCCTGGTCCCCCAAGGGACCCAGTACTTC. The encoded protein is CASSLVPQGTQYF.